These 2 T cell receptor beta chains originate from one sample sequenced in a study of T cell responses to AZD1222 COVID-19 vaccine. The assay was immunoSEQ multiplex PCR, and TCRdb's table has in-frame clones only and misses some. The sample carries around 210,000 clones, about 95% recorded once. Specimen: peripheral blood, collected 28 days after the second dose of the MenACWY control vaccine. The receptor source for this set is an adult who received the MenACWY meningococcal vaccine as a control.

The chain joins TRBV7-9 to TRBJ2-7; possible D gene TRBD1, 5 bases. V was cut by 1 base and J by 3 bases, with 13 bases left in between. CDR1 SEHNR and CDR2 FQNEAQ come from the germline V gene (reference sequence). This CDR3 region has 15 residues. For the CDR3, the DNA is TGTGCCAGCAGCTTAGTAGGGCAGGGAATCTACGAGCAGTACTTC. This translates into CASSLVGQGIYEQYF.

The chain uses TRBV9 and TRBJ2-2, with D possibly being TRBD2 (6 bases). The CDR3 has 16 residues. The V end was cut by 4 bases, the J end by 2 bases, with 15 bases between. Per the germline V gene, CDR1 is SGDLS and CDR2 is YYNGEE. This CDR3 is CASSPRGTLNTGELFF. CDR3 bases: TGTGCCAGCAGCCCCCGAGGGACTCTTAACACCGGGGAGCTGTTTTTT.